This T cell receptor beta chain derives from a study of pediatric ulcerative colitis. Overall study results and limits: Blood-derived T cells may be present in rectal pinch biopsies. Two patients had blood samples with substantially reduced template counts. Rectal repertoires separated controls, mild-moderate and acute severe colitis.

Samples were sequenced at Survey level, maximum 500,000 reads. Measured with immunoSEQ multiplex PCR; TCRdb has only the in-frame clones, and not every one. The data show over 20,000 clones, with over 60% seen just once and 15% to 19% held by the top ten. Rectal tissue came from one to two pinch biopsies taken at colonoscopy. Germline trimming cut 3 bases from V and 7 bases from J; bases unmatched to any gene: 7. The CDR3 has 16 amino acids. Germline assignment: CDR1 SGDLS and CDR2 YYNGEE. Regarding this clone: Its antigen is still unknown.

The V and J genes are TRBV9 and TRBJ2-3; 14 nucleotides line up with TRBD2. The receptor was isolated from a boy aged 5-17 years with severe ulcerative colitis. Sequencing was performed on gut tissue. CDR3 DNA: TGTGCCAGCAGCGACCCTGGACTAGCGGGGGGATATACGCAGTATTTT. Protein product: CASSDPGLAGGYTQYF.